Below, 8 T cell receptor beta chains from the same sample are listed, as sequenced in a study of blood T cell repertoires in COVID-19. Sequencing used immunoSEQ multiplex PCR; TCRdb keeps in-frame clones, though not all of them. The sample holds 100,000 to 120,000 clones, roughly 80% seen once. Sample: peripheral blood. All receptors derive from a man aged 45-65 years with acute or convalescent COVID-19.

This chain uses TRBV7-6 with TRBJ1-2, with 10 bases that match TRBD1. Germline CDR1 SGHVS, CDR2 FNYEAQ. This CDR3 comprises 15 residues. With V trimmed by 6 bases and J by 3 bases, 7 bases remained unmatched. The CDR3 protein is CASSPGQGEYYGYTF. CDR3 nucleotide sequence: TGTGCCAGCAGTCCTGGACAGGGGGAATACTATGGCTACACCTTC.

The chain uses TRBV6-5 and TRBJ1-6; the D gene is possibly TRBD1 (5 bases). Germline V lookup: CDR1 MNHEY, CDR2 SVGAGI. V was clipped by 10 bases and J by 4 bases, with 17 bases between them. The CDR3 runs 15 residues. In nucleotides, the CDR3 is TGTGCCATCATGATCAGGGTGGGGTATAATTCACCCCTCCACTTT. This translates into CAIMIRVGYNSPLHF.

V is TRBV5-4 and J is TRBJ2-3, with TRBD2 matching 7 bases. The ends lost 3 bases at V and 0 bases at J; junction bases unmatched: 4. There are 15 residues in the CDR3. Germline V lookup: CDR1 SGHNT, CDR2 YYREEE (reference sequence). This chain's CDR3 is CASSSGLPSTDTQYF. The CDR3 nucleotides read TGTGCCAGCAGCTCGGGACTACCTAGCACAGATACGCAGTATTTT. Full variable domain (missing parts from reference TRBV5-4 and TRBJ2-3): ETGVTQSPTHLIKTRGQQVTLRCSSQSGHNTVSWYQQALGQGPQFIFQYYREEENGRGNFPPRFSGLQFPNYSSELNVNALELDDSALYLCASSSGLPSTDTQYFGPGTRLTVL.

This clone was detected only a few times. V gene TRBV5-3 combines with J gene TRBJ2-7, with TRBD1 matching over 7 bases. TRBV5-3 falls under the ORF class, with uncertain function. J gave up 0 bases and V 4 bases, and 10 bases lay outside the gene matches. This CDR3 comprises 16 residues. CDR3 nucleotides: TGTGCCAGAAGCCCGGGTCGACAGGGATTCTCCTACGAGCAGTACTTC. Protein: CARSPGRQGFSYEQYF.

This clone was counted a single time. This sequence joins TRBV19 and TRBJ1-2, with TRBD1 matching over 8 bases. The CDR3 has 15 amino acids. Germline lookup yields CDR1 LNHDA and CDR2 SQIVND (reference sequence). The junction had 7 bases not matched to a gene; V was cut back by 5 bases and J by 2 bases. The CDR3 DNA reads TGTGCCAGTAGTCCCCCCGGACAGGGAAACTATGGCTACACCTTC. Translation gives CASSPPGQGNYGYTF.

J is TRBJ2-3 and V is TRBV6-5; 8 bases align to TRBD2. Germline CDR1 is MNHEY and CDR2 is SVGAGI. The CDR3 loop spans 14 amino acids. V lost 8 bases to trimming and J lost 0 bases; unmatched junction nucleotides: 4. In DNA, the CDR3 is TGTGCCAGCCAAAAGCGGGGGAGCACAGATACGCAGTATTTT. This codes for CASQKRGSTDTQYF.

The CDR3 reads CASRRAQGSPLHF. The CDR3 bases are TGTGCCAGCAGGCGGGCCCAGGGGTCACCCCTCCACTTT. The chain joins TRBV6-1 to TRBJ1-6, with a tentative D call TRBD1 (6 bases). Per germline, CDR1 MNHNS and CDR2 SASEGT. The CDR3 contains 13 residues. Trimming stripped 6 bases from V and 10 bases from J, with 13 bases between.

The chain recombines TRBV7-8 with TRBJ1-1; D is uncertain. The CDR3 has 14 residues. CDR1 is SGHVS, CDR2 FQNEAQ, per germline. V shed 5 bases and J shed 2 bases, with 12 bases lying between them. The chain's CDR3 is CASSRTELNTEAFF. As DNA, the CDR3 is TGTGCCAGCAGCCGGACGGAACTAAACACTGAAGCTTTCTTT.